Below, 5 T cell receptor beta chains from the same sample are listed, as sequenced in a study of T-cell reconstitution after alpha-beta-depleted transplantation in children (dated by TCRdb to about 2016). Libraries were made using PCR. These reads were obtained on an Illumina HiSeq 2500. Molecular barcoding was employed in the preparation of TCR libraries, with unique molecular identifiers being used to normalize TCRbeta repertoire quantification. TCRdb trimmed public reads at Q25 via fastp, called clones via MiXCR and kept in-frame beta chains. Each CDR3 protein gets just one entry, which takes the most common genes and DNA from the rows behind it. Here the sample has over 400,000 distinct CDR3 sequences; roughly 43% occur a single time. Jointly, the top ten make up about 30% of the sample. The treatment or condition label for this specimen denotes: allogeneic hematopoietic cell transplantation with graft depleted of TCRalphabeta T cells and CD19 B cells.

The input for sequencing was PBMCs, taken before TCRalphabeta/CD19-depleted stem cell transplant. These receptors originate from a girl aged 2 to 9 with aplastic anemia, due to receive a stem cell transplant.

This chain connects TRBV10-3 to TRBJ2-5; 8 positions match TRBD1. V was clipped by 5 bases and J by 4 bases; unmatched bases: 0. CDR1 ENHRY and CDR2 SYGVKD come from the germline V gene. The CDR3 has 12 residues. The CDR3 DNA reads as TGTGCCATCAGTACAGGGGGAGAGACCCAGTACTTC. This encodes CAISTGGETQYF.

This clonotype appeared a few times. The chain is built from TRBV5-5 and TRBJ2-1; D is uncertain. The V end lost 7 bases, the J end lost 6 bases, and 20 bases lay between the germline ends. CDR3 length: 15 residues. Per germline, CDR1 SGHKS and CDR2 YYEKEE (reference sequence). The CDR3 reads CASEGFFLMSNEQFF. CDR3 coding DNA: TGTGCCAGCGAAGGCTTCTTTCTGATGAGCAATGAGCAGTTCTTC. Based on the CDR3 plus reference TRBV5-5 and TRBJ2-1, the full variable domain is DAGVTQSPTHLIKTRGQQVTLRCSPISGHKSVSWYQQVLGQGPQFIFQYYEKEERGRGNFPDRFSARQFPNYSSELNVNALLLGDSALYLCASEGFFLMSNEQFFGPGTRLTVL.

In its sample, this clonotype was seen a few times. This sequence joins TRBV28 and TRBJ1-5, with 8 bases identical to TRBD1. Trimming at V came to 8 bases and at J to 4 bases, leaving 10 bases not matched to a gene. Germline values: CDR1 MDHEN, CDR2 SYDVKM. The CDR3 has 15 residues. CDR3 residues: CASLRGTGGNQPQHF. CDR3 bases: TGTGCCAGCTTACGGGGCACAGGGGGAAATCAGCCCCAGCATTTT.

V is TRBV20-1 and J is TRBJ2-3; 8 bases fit TRBD2. The trim removed 6 bases at V and 4 bases at J, leaving 15 bases unmatched. The CDR3 extends over 16 amino acids. The germline V gene has CDR1 DFQATT and CDR2 SNEGSKA (reference sequence). The CDR3 reads CSAQAPSGSVSDTQYF. The CDR3 nucleotides are TGCAGTGCCCAGGCCCCCAGCGGGAGTGTATCAGATACGCAGTATTTT.

CDR3 loop: CASSPQSYGKIYEQYF. The CDR3 coding sequence is TGTGCCAGCTCACCGCAAAGCTACGGCAAAATCTACGAGCAGTACTTC. V usage is TRBV18 and J usage is TRBJ2-7; D is uncertain. CDR3 length equals 16 residues. Germline V CDR1 and CDR2: KGHSH, LQKENI. The V gene lost 3 bases and the J gene lost 3 bases, with 18 bases spanning the gap.